This TCR beta chain appears in the sequencing data of a study of cytomegalovirus exposure and HLA in healthy donors. Study observations and caveats: Previously analyzed data showed that most TCR beta V segments were productive at a frequency of about 87% or about 30%.

There are 17 residues in the CDR3. The J segment lost 7 bases and the V segment lost 3 bases, leaving 14 bases of the junction unmatched. Germline V gene data show CDR1 as MNHEY and CDR2 as SMNVEV (reference sequence). This clone has a handful of counts. Its antigen is still unknown. PCR amplification relied on 60 Vbeta primers (plus 13 Jbeta primers). Profiled with immunoSEQ multiplex PCR; TCRdb holds only in-frame clones, not every one. The sample has around 150,000 clones, approximately 79% seen once; the top ten hold over 6%. This chain joins TRBV27 and TRBJ2-4; 8 bases are a match to TRBD2. This sequence was found in a man aged 35 to 55 in good health and CMV-seropositive. Sequenced: PBMCs. The CDR3 protein is CASSFSPPGGAGNIQYF. The CDR3 region has the DNA TGTGCCAGCAGTTTTTCCCCCCCCGGGGGGGCCGGGAACATTCAGTACTTC.